This T cell receptor (beta chain) came from a study of CD8+CD57+ T cells in acquired aplastic anemia. Study-level background: DNA per sorted CD4+ or CD8+ sample ranged about 0.18 to 30 ug, averaging about 3.4 ug.

The sequenced patients had an expansion of CD8+CD57+ cells seen by flow cytometry. Patients, without exception, had severe acquired aplastic anemia. The CDR3 totals 13 residues. Deletions cut 7 bases from V and 3 bases from J, with 15 bases between. Germline V gene data show CDR1 as SQVTM and CDR2 as ANQGSEA. Researchers used genomic DNA as the template to profile TCR beta VDJ and CDR3. TCRdb re-called the reads through MiXCR, storing one row per CDR3 protein. The sample shows about 180,000 distinct CDR3 sequences, around 50% of them seen only once. Study-wide findings and caveats: Patients and controls were not found to differ significantly in CD8+ Simpson's diversity.

A remark on this clonotype: No antigen is known for it.

Sample: sorted CD4+, CD8+, or CD8+CD57+ T cells (not recorded which) from PBMCs. This TCR came from a human donor with aplastic anemia. The chain combines TRBV29-1 with TRBJ1-2; D gene ambiguous. This chain's CDR3 is CSGKSGSDYGYTF. The CDR3 DNA reads as TGCAGCGGAAAAAGCGGGTCGGACTATGGCTACACCTTC.